The 3 T cell receptor beta chains given below trace back to one sample, sequenced in a study of CD8 T cells in Susac syndrome. Random hexamers were used to reverse transcribe an amount of about 0.45 to 1 ug RNA. TCRdb fed the immunoSEQ multiplex PCR reads into MiXCR, producing one record per CDR3 protein. In the table there are 65,000 to 90,000 distinct CDR3 sequences, roughly 95% of which are singletons. The sequenced sample consisted of CD8+ T cells from PBMCs. The origin of the receptors is a human donor with multiple sclerosis.

This clonotype was observed once. The chain joins TRBV4-1 to TRBJ2-1; no definite D call. Germline V gene sequence: CDR1 MGHRA, CDR2 YSYEKL. This CDR3 is built from 15 residues. Trimming pared 2 bases from V and 8 bases from J, leaving 16 bases between. CDR3 in amino acids: CASSQPSLGVDEQFF. The CDR3 DNA sequence: TGCGCCAGCAGCCAACCCTCCCTAGGAGTCGATGAGCAGTTCTTC.

The chain employs TRBV27 and TRBJ2-1, with D possibly matching TRBD1 (6 bases). Germline CDR1 MNHEY, CDR2 SMNVEV (reference sequence). This CDR3 has 16 residues. V was clipped by 0 bases and J by 0 bases, with 9 bases between them. The CDR3 reads CASSLSQGSSYNEQFF. The DNA for the CDR3 is TGTGCCAGCAGTTTATCGCAGGGGAGCTCCTACAATGAGCAGTTCTTC.

The V gene is TRBV13, the J gene TRBJ2-5; 7 bases map to TRBD1. This CDR3 region has 13 residues. Per germline, CDR1 PRHDT and CDR2 FYEKMQ (reference sequence). The ends lost 7 bases at V and 4 bases at J; junction bases unmatched: 6. In nucleotides, the CDR3 is TGTGCCAGCACCGCACAGGGGCTAGAGACCCAGTACTTC. Translated, it gives CASTAQGLETQYF.